Listed below are T cell receptor beta chains from one sample, sequenced in a study of regulatory T cells in long-lasting Graves disease. From the multiplex PCR reads, TCRdb called clonotypes with MiXCR, one entry per CDR3 protein. The sample includes over 350,000 distinct CDR3 sequences, around 16% of them seen just once. A further study also used this sample, focusing on T cells in Graves' hyperthyroidism and ophthalmopathy.

Material: peripheral blood mononuclear cells (PBMCs), obtained at new diagnosis, from a patient treated with antithyroid drugs. The source is a woman in her forties with Graves disease. The CDR3 runs from the conserved cysteine through the conserved F or W. The order of the fields is CDR3 DNA, CDR3 protein, J gene, CDR3 length, D gene, V gene, clone size. The D gene is left open where the match is weak. Rows may omit the clone size; those that give it use once, few, many or a size class.

DNA: TGTGCCAACAGTTTACTCGGCCAGGGATACGAGCAGTACTTC
CDR3: CANSLLGQGYEQYF
J: TRBJ2-7
length: 14
D: NA
V: TRBV27
size: many

DNA: TGTGCCAGCTCACCTAGCGGGACCTCCACCGGGGAGCTGTTTTTT
CDR3: CASSPSGTSTGELFF
J: TRBJ2-2
length: 15
D: TRBD2
V: TRBV18
size: many

DNA: TGTGCCAGCAGGAGGAGGTCTGGAAACACCATATATTTT
CDR3: CASRRRSGNTIYF
J: TRBJ1-3
length: 13
D: NA
V: TRBV7-2
size: many

DNA: TGTGCCAGCAGCCACCACGGGCGGTACTACGAGCAGTACTTC
CDR3: CASSHHGRYYEQYF
J: TRBJ2-7
length: 14
D: NA
V: TRBV3-1
size: many

DNA: NA
CDR3: CASSMNRVGSGNTVYF
J: TRBJ1-3
length: 16
D: NA
V: TRBV7-6
size: NA

DNA: TGTGCCAGCAGCTTATTAGCGGAAACTTACAATGAGCAGTTCTTC
CDR3: CASSLLAETYNEQFF
J: TRBJ2-1
length: 15
D: NA
V: TRBV11-3
size: NA

DNA: TGCGCCAGTGGAGCGGGTCTGAGCTCCTACAATGAGCAGTTCTTC
CDR3: CASGAGLSSYNEQFF
J: TRBJ2-1
length: 15
D: NA
V: TRBV10-2
size: many

DNA: TGTGCCACCCGGGGCTTCTCTGGAAACACCATATATTTT
CDR3: CATRGFSGNTIYF
J: TRBJ1-3
length: 13
D: NA
V: TRBV28
size: many

DNA: TGCGCCAGCAGCCTCCGACTAGCGGGAATAAATGAGCAGTTCTTC
CDR3: CASSLRLAGINEQFF
J: TRBJ2-1
length: 15
D: TRBD2
V: TRBV5-1
size: many

DNA: TGTGCCAGCAGTGTTCCGTCAGCGGGTCCGAATGAGCAGTTCTTC
CDR3: CASSVPSAGPNEQFF
J: TRBJ2-1
length: 15
D: NA
V: TRBV25-1
size: many

DNA: TGTGCTAGCAGCTTAGGAACAGGGACTGGGGCCAACGTCCTGACTTTC
CDR3: CASSLGTGTGANVLTF
J: TRBJ2-6
length: 16
D: NA
V: TRBV7-7
size: many

DNA: TGTGCCATCAGTGCGGGGGGAGAATCCTCCTACGAGCAGTACTTC
CDR3: CAISAGGESSYEQYF
J: TRBJ2-7
length: 15
D: TRBD2
V: TRBV10-3
size: many

DNA: TGTGCCAGCAGCCCCCGCTTGGCGGGAGTGGCCGGGGAGCTGTTTTTT
CDR3: CASSPRLAGVAGELFF
J: TRBJ2-2
length: 16
D: TRBD2
V: TRBV9
size: few

DNA: TGTGCCAGCAGTCCGCCTAGCGGGAGTAGTCCAGATACGCAGTATTTT
CDR3: CASSPPSGSSPDTQYF
J: TRBJ2-3
length: 16
D: TRBD2
V: TRBV28
size: many

DNA: TGTGCCAGCAGCCGGGACAGCTTTTTAGACCCAGAGTACTTC
CDR3: CASSRDSFLDPEYF
J: TRBJ2-5
length: 14
D: TRBD1
V: TRBV28
size: many

DNA: TGTGCCAGCAGCTTCCTAATCGGACAGGGGACAGATACGCAGTATTTT
CDR3: CASSFLIGQGTDTQYF
J: TRBJ2-3
length: 16
D: TRBD1
V: TRBV7-6
size: many

DNA: TGTGCCAGCAGCTTAGTCGCTAGCGGGACAACCCGGTCTAATGAGCAGTTCTTC
CDR3: CASSLVASGTTRSNEQFF
J: TRBJ2-1
length: 18
D: TRBD2
V: TRBV11-2
size: many

DNA: TGCGCCAGCAGCCACCTGGCCGGGAGGAACACTGAAGCTTTCTTT
CDR3: CASSHLAGRNTEAFF
J: TRBJ1-1
length: 15
D: NA
V: TRBV4-1
size: few

DNA: TGTGCCAGCACCCGGGGAGTCTACAATGAGCAGTTCTTC
CDR3: CASTRGVYNEQFF
J: TRBJ2-1
length: 13
D: NA
V: TRBV28
size: many

DNA: TGTGCCAGCAGTTACTCGATAGGACACCACATCGAAGCTTTCTTT
CDR3: CASSYSIGHHIEAFF
J: TRBJ1-1
length: 15
D: NA
V: TRBV6-5
size: many

DNA: TGTGCCAGCAGTGAAGGCCGACCAGATACGCAGTATTTT
CDR3: CASSEGRPDTQYF
J: TRBJ2-3
length: 13
D: NA
V: TRBV6-1
size: many

DNA: TGCAGCGTTGAAGGTAGCGAACTCTCCTACGAGCAGTACTTC
CDR3: CSVEGSELSYEQYF
J: TRBJ2-7
length: 14
D: NA
V: TRBV29-1
size: NA

DNA: TGCAGCGTTCGGCAGGATTCCTATGGCTACACCTTC
CDR3: CSVRQDSYGYTF
J: TRBJ1-2
length: 12
D: NA
V: TRBV29-1
size: many

DNA: TGTGCCACGAGCGCGAGCTCCTACAATGAGCAGTTCTTC
CDR3: CATSASSYNEQFF
J: TRBJ2-1
length: 13
D: NA
V: TRBV5-4
size: once

DNA: TGTGCCAGCAGCTCACTAGGGGGGGGTCGTACCGGGGAGCTGTTTTTT
CDR3: CASSSLGGGRTGELFF
J: TRBJ2-2
length: 16
D: NA
V: TRBV12-3/TRBV12-4
size: NA

DNA: TGTGCCAGCTCACCACGATATAATTCACCCCTCCACTTT
CDR3: CASSPRYNSPLHF
J: TRBJ1-6
length: 13
D: NA
V: TRBV18
size: few

DNA: TGTGCCAGCAGCCCCCTAGGCGGGAGCACAGATACGCAGTATTTT
CDR3: CASSPLGGSTDTQYF
J: TRBJ2-3
length: 15
D: NA
V: TRBV9
size: many

DNA: TGTGCCAGCAGCCCTTCGACTAGCGGGAGTCCCATCGAGCAGTACTTC
CDR3: CASSPSTSGSPIEQYF
J: TRBJ2-7
length: 16
D: TRBD2
V: TRBV11-2
size: NA

DNA: TGTGCCAGCAGCTTAGACTCGGCGGGGACTGGGAAACTGTTTTTT
CDR3: CASSLDSAGTGKLFF
J: TRBJ1-4
length: 15
D: NA
V: TRBV7-2
size: many

DNA: TGTGCCAGCACCATCGGCGGGGTCCACGAGCAGTACTTC
CDR3: CASTIGGVHEQYF
J: TRBJ2-7
length: 13
D: NA
V: TRBV12-3/TRBV12-4
size: many

DNA: TGTGCCAGCAGTTGGGGGACTAGCGGGAGAGGCGAGCAGTACTTC
CDR3: CASSWGTSGRGEQYF
J: TRBJ2-7
length: 15
D: TRBD2
V: TRBV6-5
size: NA

DNA: TGTGCCAGCAGTACCCTCCCTAGCACAGATACGCAGTATTTT
CDR3: CASSTLPSTDTQYF
J: TRBJ2-3
length: 14
D: NA
V: TRBV27
size: many

DNA: TGTGCCAGCAGCCGGGGGGTGGATGAGACCCAGTACTTC
CDR3: CASSRGVDETQYF
J: TRBJ2-5
length: 13
D: TRBD2
V: TRBV7-2
size: many